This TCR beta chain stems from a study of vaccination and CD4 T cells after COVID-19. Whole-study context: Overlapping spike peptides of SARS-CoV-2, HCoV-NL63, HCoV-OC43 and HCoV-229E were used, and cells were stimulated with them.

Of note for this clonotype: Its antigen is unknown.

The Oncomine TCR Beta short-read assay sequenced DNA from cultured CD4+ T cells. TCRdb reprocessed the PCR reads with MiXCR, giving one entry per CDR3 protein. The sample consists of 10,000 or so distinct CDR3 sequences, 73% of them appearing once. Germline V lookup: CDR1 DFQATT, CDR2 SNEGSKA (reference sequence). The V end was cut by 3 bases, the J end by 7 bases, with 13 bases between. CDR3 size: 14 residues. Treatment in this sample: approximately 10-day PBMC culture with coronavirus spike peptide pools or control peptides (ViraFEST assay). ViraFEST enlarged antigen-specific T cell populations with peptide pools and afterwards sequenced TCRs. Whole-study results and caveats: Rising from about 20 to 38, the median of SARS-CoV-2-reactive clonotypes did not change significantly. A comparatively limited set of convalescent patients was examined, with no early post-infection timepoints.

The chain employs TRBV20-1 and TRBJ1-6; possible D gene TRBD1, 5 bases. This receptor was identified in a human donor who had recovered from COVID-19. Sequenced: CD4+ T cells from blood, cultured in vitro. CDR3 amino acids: CSASTQGRNSPLHF. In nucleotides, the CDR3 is TGCAGTGCTAGCACGCAGGGAAGGAATTCACCCCTCCACTTT.